This paragraph covers one TCR beta chain sequence. The record originates from a study of T cells in Graves' hyperthyroidism and ophthalmopathy. Turning to the study itself: It was at initial diagnosis, before any treatment, that peripheral blood was collected.

The CDR3 runs to 15 residues. Trimming took off 2 bases at V and 7 bases at J, with 14 bases between the two ends. CDR1 KGHDR and CDR2 SFDVKD come from the germline V gene. TCR beta CDR3 sequences were amplified from RNA transcripts. The HTBI set primed first-round TCR CDR3 RT-PCR. TCRdb re-derived calls from the multiplex PCR reads in MiXCR, one entry per CDR3 protein. In the table there are some 400,000 distinct CDR3 sequences, 19% of which are singletons. The chain recombines TRBV24-1 with TRBJ1-5; D may be TRBD1 (5 bases). The sample consisted of blood. This receptor was obtained from a woman under 30 with Graves' hyperthyroidism. CDR3 sequence: CATSDSRTLQQPQHF. CDR3 sequence (DNA): TGTGCCACCAGTGATTCCCGGACACTCCAGCAGCCCCAGCATTTT.